This entry lists 5 T cell receptor beta chains sequenced from one sample in a study of blood T cell repertoires in COVID-19. Sequenced by immunoSEQ multiplex PCR; TCRdb stores in-frame clones only, minus some. The table includes roughly 250,000 clones, 80% to 90% detected once. What was sequenced was PBMCs or T cells enriched from blood (not recorded which). These receptors originate from a woman in her 30s who had recovered from COVID-19.

This clone was seen just once. The chain couples TRBV6-6 to TRBJ1-1; D gene ambiguous. From germline, CDR1 is MNHNY and CDR2 SVGAGI (reference sequence). This CDR3 contains 14 residues. With 2 bases removed from V and 1 base from J, the gap between germline ends came to 8 bases. The chain's CDR3 is CASSYVTSNTEAFF. CDR3 DNA sequence: TGTGCCAGCAGTTACGTGACTTCGAACACTGAAGCTTTCTTT.

The chain employs TRBV28 and TRBJ2-5, with D possibly being TRBD2 (5 bases). This CDR3 contains 15 residues. Germline lookup yields CDR1 MDHEN and CDR2 SYDVKM. With 2 bases removed from V and 7 bases from J, the gap between germline ends came to 17 bases. In DNA form, the CDR3 reads TGTGCCAGCAGTTTAAGAGGCGGGCGACGGGGGACCCAGTACTTC. Translating gives CASSLRGGRRGTQYF.

V gene TRBV7-8 combines with J gene TRBJ2-6; 8 bases line up with TRBD1. Unmatched junction bases numbered 11, after V lost 2 bases and J lost 2 bases. Germline assignment: CDR1 SGHVS and CDR2 FQNEAQ. The CDR3 is 19 residues long. CDR3 sequence reads: CASSLPGRAGGAGANVLTF. DNA of the CDR3: TGTGCCAGCAGCTTACCCGGAAGGGCAGGGGGCGCTGGGGCCAACGTCCTGACTTTC.

The chain is built from TRBV5-5 and TRBJ1-4; TRBD1 aligns across 9 bases. Germline V gives CDR1 SGHKS, CDR2 YYEKEE (reference sequence). The CDR3 loop spans 14 amino acids. V trimming: 4 bases; J trimming: 8 bases; junction bases outside the gene matches: 6. The CDR3: CASSPTDRGEKLFF. As DNA, the CDR3 is TGTGCCAGCAGCCCCACGGACAGGGGAGAAAAACTGTTTTTT.

V and J are TRBV28 and TRBJ1-1; weak D call: TRBD1 (5 bases). Germline CDR1 is MDHEN and CDR2 is SYDVKM. V lost 6 bases and J lost 11, with 19 bases in between. This CDR3 region has 13 residues. CDR3 DNA: TGTGCCAGCAGGATCCCGGGACTATCTTCGGCTTTCTTT. Translation gives CASRIPGLSSAFF.